Described below is a single TCR beta chain sequence and its context. The germline V gene has CDR1 LNHDA and CDR2 SQIVND (reference sequence). V dropped 6 bases and J dropped 7; count of bases not matched to a gene: 14. CDR3 length: 16 residues. The data are from a study of blood T cell repertoires in COVID-19. Study in general: Samples came from the United States, Italy and Spain, spanning acute and convalescent COVID-19. The analysed material was cDNA or gDNA that came from T cells, B-cell-depleted T cells, or PBMCs.

The protocol was immunoSEQ multiplex PCR, while the TCRdb copy is restricted to in-frame clones and leaves out a portion. Altogether under 300,000 clones are present, around nine tenths being singletons, with the ten largest covering approximately 2.2%. The chain uses TRBV19 and TRBJ1-4; 7 bases align to TRBD1. What was sequenced was peripheral blood. The TCR sequence derives from a woman aged 40 to 50 who had recovered from COVID-19. CDR3 sequence reads: CASREGTAPRGEKLFF. The CDR3 nucleotides are TGTGCCAGTAGGGAAGGGACAGCCCCTCGGGGTGAAAAACTGTTTTTT.